This record concerns one T cell receptor beta chain sequence. What it binds is not known. Up to 2 ug genomic DNA was used for TCRB CDR3 amplification. The PCR used 60 V beta and 13 J beta primers. The data were produced by immunoSEQ multiplex PCR, yet TCRdb's version contains in-frame clones alone and is incomplete. The table records approximately 48,000 clones, about 85% of them present only once. The data were taken from a study of glioma-infiltrating T cells after dendritic cell vaccination. Study findings and constraints: Patients with more pretreatment TILs had longer time to progression and survival.

The CDR3 consists of 15 residues. The germline gives CDR1 LNHDA, CDR2 SQIVND (reference sequence). Trimming took off 5 bases at V and 1 base at J, with 15 bases between the two ends. The sample consisted of blood, taken before dendritic cell vaccination. The chain links TRBV19 to TRBJ2-7; D might be TRBD1 (6 bases). The TCR was taken from a human donor with glioblastoma. The CDR3 loop reads CASSLSRDMSYEQYF. CDR3 coding DNA: TGTGCCAGTAGTTTAAGCCGGGACATGTCCTACGAGCAGTACTTC.